This entry describes one T cell receptor beta chain. The entry originates in a study of spatial heterogeneity in lung cancer. The time point: sample taken at primary tumor resection. Patients with untreated early-stage non-small cell lung cancer, numbering some 72, were the donors. From tumor, nontumor lung or frozen PBMC, whole RNA was taken unsorted for sequencing. TCRdb re-called the 5' RACE reads through MiXCR, storing one row per CDR3 protein. Of around 45,000 distinct CDR3 sequences listed, roughly 13% are singletons. From germline, CDR1 is SGHDT and CDR2 YYEEEE. The CDR3 is made up of 15 amino acids. V trimming: 1 base; J trimming: 3 bases; junction bases outside the gene matches: 3.

The chain employs TRBV5-6 and TRBJ2-2; TRBD1 agrees at 7 bases. This specimen was PBMCs, taken at surgery. The TCR comes from a male donor with early-stage non-small cell lung cancer. The CDR3: CASSLPGGDTGELFF. In DNA form, the CDR3 reads TGTGCCAGCAGCTTGCCAGGGGGTGACACCGGGGAGCTGTTTTTT.